This entry lists 27 T cell receptor beta chains sequenced from one sample in a study of blood T cell repertoires in COVID-19. The assay was immunoSEQ multiplex PCR, and TCRdb's table has in-frame clones only and misses some. This table has under 250,000 clones, 86% appearing once. The sample comprised peripheral blood. The receptor set was obtained from a woman aged 80 or over with COVID-19, enrolled during active disease.

V usage is TRBV2 and J usage is TRBJ1-1; D call uncertain. The CDR3 is 14 residues long. V gave up 8 bases and J gave up 3 bases, with 16 bases separating them. From germline, CDR1 is SNHLY and CDR2 FYNNEI. CDR3 nucleotide sequence: TGTGCCAGCGCCTGGGGAGGCGTGGACACTGAAGCTTTCTTT. This codes for CASAWGGVDTEAFF.

This rearrangement joins TRBV7-6 to TRBJ2-5; maybe TRBD1 (6 bases). The CDR3 runs 14 residues. The V and J ends lost 8 bases and 5 bases respectively, with 18 bases between them. Germline CDR1 and CDR2: SGHVS and FNYEAQ. CDR3 in DNA: TGTGCCAGCGGCTCCGGGGCTCAGGGGGAGACCCAGTACTTC. This encodes CASGSGAQGETQYF.

The chain uses TRBV2 and TRBJ1-1, with D tentatively TRBD1 (5 bases). Germline V CDR1 and CDR2: SNHLY, FYNNEI. The V end lost 4 bases, the J end lost 4 bases, and 13 bases lay between the germline ends. This CDR3 spans 14 amino acids. CDR3 nucleotides: TGTGCCAGCAGTGGCAGGGTGGTGGGCACTGAAGCTTTCTTT. This encodes CASSGRVVGTEAFF. The full variable domain, in which reference TRBV2 and TRBJ1-1 provide the parts outside the CDR3, is EPEVTQTPSHQVTQMGQEVILRCVPISNHLYFYWYRQILGQKVEFLVSFYNNEISEKSEIFDDQFSVERPDGSNFTLKIRSTKLEDSAMYFCASSGRVVGTEAFFGQGTRLTVV.

The chain has TRBV28 and TRBJ2-1; TRBD2 might be the D (7 bases). Germline assignment: CDR1 MDHEN and CDR2 SYDVKM. The CDR3 totals 15 residues. Between the trimmed V and J ends, which lost 3 bases and 6 bases, there was a span of 15 bases. This CDR3 reads CASSFLGGGINEQFF. In nucleotides, the CDR3 is TGTGCCAGCAGTTTCCTGGGGGGGGGCATCAATGAGCAGTTCTTC. The variable domain in full, with the rest retrieved from reference TRBV28 and TRBJ2-1, is DVKVTQSSRYLVKRTGEKVFLECVQDMDHENMFWYRQDPGLGLRLIYFSYDVKMKEKGDIPEGYSVSREKKERFSLILESASTNQTSMYLCASSFLGGGINEQFFGPGTRLTVL.

The CDR3 sequence is CASSTRGSRNQPQHF. For the CDR3, the DNA is TGTGCCAGCAGTACCAGGGGTTCGCGCAATCAGCCCCAGCATTTT. The chain couples TRBV28 to TRBJ1-5; maybe TRBD1 (6 bases). The CDR3 extends over 15 amino acids. V lost 5 bases to trimming and J lost 2 bases, with 13 bases between them. Germline CDR1 is MDHEN and CDR2 is SYDVKM.

The rearrangement links TRBV7-9 to TRBJ2-6; D is possibly TRBD1 (6 bases). V lost 10 bases and J lost 2, with 18 bases in between. The germline V gene has CDR1 SEHNR and CDR2 FQNEAQ (reference sequence). This CDR3 comprises 16 residues. The CDR3 DNA reads as TGTGCCACCGACCCTTACTCAGGGGCTGGGGCCAACGTCCTGACTTTC. Translating gives CATDPYSGAGANVLTF.

The genes are TRBV2 and TRBJ1-5; a weak D match, TRBD1 (6 bases). The CDR3 has 17 amino acids. The germline V gene has CDR1 SNHLY and CDR2 FYNNEI. The V gene lost 4 bases and the J gene lost 1 base, with 17 bases spanning the gap. CDR3 sequence reads: CASSARRRGNSNQPQHF. CDR3 DNA sequence: TGTGCCAGCAGTGCCCGGCGCAGGGGAAACAGCAATCAGCCCCAGCATTTT.

The J gene is TRBJ2-3, the V gene TRBV7-2; 10 nucleotides align to TRBD2. The V and J ends lost 3 bases and 2 bases, in that order; junction bases with no gene match: 5. The CDR3 length is 16 residues. Per the germline V gene, CDR1 is SGHTA and CDR2 is FQGNSA. CDR3 in amino acids: CASSFGAGGLTDTQYF. The CDR3 DNA sequence: TGTGCCAGCAGCTTTGGAGCGGGGGGGCTCACAGATACGCAGTATTTT. Using reference TRBV7-2 and TRBJ2-3 for the parts outside the CDR3, the full variable domain is GAGVSQSPSNKVTEKGKDVELRCDPISGHTALYWYRQSLGQGLEFLIYFQGNSAPDKSGLPSDRFSAERTGGSVSTLTIQRTQQEDSAVYLCASSFGAGGLTDTQYFGPGTRLTVL.

V usage is TRBV28 and J usage is TRBJ2-7; D possibly corresponds to TRBD1 (6 bases). The CDR3 runs 16 residues. Germline V gives CDR1 MDHEN, CDR2 SYDVKM. The germline V and J ends were trimmed by 5 bases and 3 bases, with 20 bases remaining between them. The CDR3 nucleotides are TGTGCCAGCAGTATATTCCCTCGGTCAGGGGTCTACGAGCAGTACGTC. This encodes CASSIFPRSGVYEQYV.

This rearrangement joins TRBV7-3 to TRBJ2-5; 8 nucleotides line up with TRBD2. This CDR3 spans 16 amino acids. CDR1 is SGHTA and CDR2 is FQGTGA in the germline V gene. Trimming cost V 5 bases and J 0 bases; bases outside gene matches: 8. The CDR3 bases are TGTGCCAGCAGCGAATCGGGACTAGTGGACCAAGAGACCCAGTACTTC. The encoded protein is CASSESGLVDQETQYF.

In DNA, the CDR3 is TGTGCCAGCAGTTACGGCGGGGCAGGGGGCGCAGGGCCCTATGGCTACACCTTC. Its translation is CASSYGGAGGAGPYGYTF. The chain couples TRBV6-2 or TRBV6-3 to TRBJ1-2, with TRBD1 identical over 8 bases. The CDR3 is 18 amino acids. The germline V gene has CDR1 MNHEY and CDR2 SVGEGT. V lost 2 bases to trimming and J lost 4 bases; unmatched junction nucleotides: 15.

This chain links TRBV30 with TRBJ1-2, with 10 bases aligning to TRBD1. The length of the CDR3 is 14 residues. V shed 4 bases and J 4 bases; nucleotides not matched to a gene: 6. In germline, CDR1 is GTSNPN, CDR2 SVGIG (reference sequence). CDR3 in amino acids: CAWTRTGGIYGYTF. CDR3 in DNA: TGTGCCTGGACCCGGACAGGGGGGATCTATGGCTACACCTTC.

This clone showed up just once. V gene TRBV7-8 combines with J gene TRBJ1-1; D gene unclear. The CDR3 runs 15 residues. With 5 bases removed from V and 2 bases from J, the gap between germline ends came to 15 bases. Germline lookup yields CDR1 SGHVS and CDR2 FQNEAQ. The CDR3 region is CASSPKLAGNTEAFF. The CDR3 region has the DNA TGTGCCAGCAGCCCTAAGTTGGCAGGCAACACTGAAGCTTTCTTT.

The V and J genes are TRBV6-4 and TRBJ2-1, with 10 bases identical to TRBD2. V was pared by 6 bases and J by 6 bases, with 8 bases of the junction left unmatched. The CDR3 covers 15 residues. Per the germline V gene, CDR1 is MRHNA and CDR2 is SNTAGT. CDR3: CASRVSGGAFNEQFF. CDR3 bases: TGTGCCAGCAGGGTGAGCGGGGGGGCATTCAATGAGCAGTTCTTC.

The chain links TRBV7-2 to TRBJ2-3; maybe TRBD2 (7 bases). The CDR3 is 15 amino acids. The V gene lost 2 bases and the J gene lost 4 bases, with 13 bases spanning the gap. CDR1 is SGHTA and CDR2 is FQGNSA in the germline V gene. CDR3 in DNA: TGTGCCAGCAGCTTAAGGACGGGGGGCGCAGATACGCAGTATTTT. It yields the protein CASSLRTGGADTQYF.

V and J are TRBV7-6 and TRBJ2-3; D may be TRBD2 (6 bases). The V gene's germline CDR1 is SGHVS and CDR2 FNYEAQ. This CDR3 is 14 amino acids long. Trimming left V 3 bases short and J 2 bases short, with 9 bases between. The CDR3 sequence is CASSLTSNTDTQYF. The CDR3 DNA reads TGTGCCAGCAGCTTGACTAGTAACACAGATACGCAGTATTTT.

The V gene is TRBV7-9, the J gene TRBJ2-7; TRBD1 matches 7 bases. The CDR3 is 14 residues long. Trimming at V came to 5 bases and at J to 0 bases, leaving 4 bases not matched to a gene. CDR1 SEHNR and CDR2 FQNEAQ come from the germline V gene (reference sequence). CDR3 sequence: CASSRGQDSYEQYV. CDR3 in DNA: TGTGCCAGCAGCCGCGGACAGGACTCCTACGAGCAGTACGTC.

The V and J genes are TRBV11-2 and TRBJ2-3; possible D gene TRBD1, 6 bases. CDR3 length: 13 residues. V was trimmed by 6 bases and J by 4 bases, leaving 11 bases between them. The germline V gene has CDR1 SGHAT and CDR2 FQNNGV. CDR3 DNA: TGTGCCAGCAGTTCAGGGGTTGCAGATACGCAGTATTTT. Amino acids: CASSSGVADTQYF.

V usage is TRBV7-3 and J usage is TRBJ2-2; TRBD2 agrees at 8 bases. The V and J ends lost 1 base and 4 bases, in that order; junction bases with no gene match: 2. The V gene's germline CDR1 is SGHTA and CDR2 FQGTGA. The CDR3 covers 15 residues. The CDR3 sequence is CASSLNGGATGELFF. The DNA of the CDR3 is TGTGCCAGCAGCTTAAACGGGGGGGCCACCGGGGAGCTGTTTTTT.

The chain joins TRBV4-2 to TRBJ1-5; D call uncertain. CDR1 and CDR2 (germline): LGHNA, YNFKEQ. The CDR3 totals 14 residues. Trimming stripped 0 bases from V and 5 bases from J, with 8 bases between. The CDR3 nucleotides read TGTGCCAGCAGCCAAGAGCGGAGGGATCAGCCCCAGCATTTT. It encodes CASSQERRDQPQHF.

This chain links TRBV29-1 with TRBJ1-1; 7 bases match TRBD1. J lost 6 bases, V lost 5 bases, and 9 bases had no gene match. Germline CDR1 SQVTM, CDR2 ANQGSEA. The CDR3 extends over 13 amino acids. CDR3 residues: CSVKAGQVAEAFF. CDR3 DNA sequence: TGCAGCGTTAAGGCCGGACAGGTCGCTGAAGCTTTCTTT.

The rearrangement joins TRBV28 to TRBJ1-2; 7 bases line up with TRBD1. V gave up 4 bases and J gave up 4 bases; unmatched junction bases: 12. This CDR3 has 16 residues. The germline V gene has CDR1 MDHEN and CDR2 SYDVKM. CDR3 DNA: TGTGCCAGCAGTTCCCCTGGAGGCGACAGGGTCTATGGCTACACCTTC. Its translation is CASSSPGGDRVYGYTF.

The rearrangement uses TRBV9 and TRBJ1-2; D is uncertain. The germline V gene has CDR1 SGDLS and CDR2 YYNGEE. The CDR3 extends over 16 amino acids. The V end lost 5 bases, the J end lost 3 bases, and 20 bases lay between the germline ends. The CDR3 bases are TGTGCCAGCAGGGCCTCCGGAGGGAAGGGCGACTATGGCTACACCTTC. As protein: CASRASGGKGDYGYTF.

The V and J genes are TRBV10-1 and TRBJ2-4, with a possible D match to TRBD1 (6 bases). Germline values: CDR1 WNHNN, CDR2 SYGVQD (reference sequence). This CDR3 contains 13 residues. The V and J ends lost 5 bases and 8 bases respectively, with 13 bases between them. The CDR3 protein is CASSYTGSDIQYF. CDR3 bases: TGCGCCAGCAGTTACACAGGGTCGGACATTCAGTACTTC.

The chain is built from TRBV7-9 and TRBJ2-4, with a weak D call TRBD1 (5 bases). CDR3 length: 14 residues. Germline V lookup: CDR1 SEHNR, CDR2 FQNEAQ (reference sequence). The V end lost 8 bases, the J end lost 5 bases, and 16 bases lay between the germline ends. CDR3 sequence reads: CASSNGGAENIQYF. The CDR3 nucleotides are TGTGCCAGCTCGAACGGTGGGGCAGAAAACATTCAGTACTTC. Full variable domain (missing parts from reference TRBV7-9 and TRBJ2-4): DTGVSQNPRHKITKRGQNVTFRCDPISEHNRLYWYRQTLGQGPEFLTYFQNEAQLEKSRLLSDRFSAERPKGSFSTLEIQRTEQGDSAMYLCASSNGGAENIQYFGAGTRLSVL.

Turning to this clone: In the same sample, other DNA sequences code for this CDR3. This chain connects TRBV6-1 to TRBJ1-1, with 7 bases that match TRBD1. This CDR3 has 14 amino acids. Trimming at V came to 1 base and at J to 3 bases, leaving 2 bases not matched to a gene. Germline loops: CDR1 MNHNS, CDR2 SASEGT. The CDR3 here is CASSEGQGYTEAFF. CDR3 DNA sequence: TGTGCCAGCAGTGAAGGACAGGGTTACACTGAAGCTTTCTTT.

This clone was detected only once. The chain combines TRBV5-8 with TRBJ2-7, with TRBD1 matching 10 bases. The CDR3 extends over 16 amino acids. Per the germline V gene, CDR1 is SGHTS and CDR2 is YDEGEE. V was pared by 0 bases and J by 3 bases, with 6 bases of the junction left unmatched. The CDR3 region has the DNA TGTGCCAGCAGCTTGGGACAGGGGGCTCTTTACTACGAGCAGTACTTC. As protein: CASSLGQGALYYEQYF.